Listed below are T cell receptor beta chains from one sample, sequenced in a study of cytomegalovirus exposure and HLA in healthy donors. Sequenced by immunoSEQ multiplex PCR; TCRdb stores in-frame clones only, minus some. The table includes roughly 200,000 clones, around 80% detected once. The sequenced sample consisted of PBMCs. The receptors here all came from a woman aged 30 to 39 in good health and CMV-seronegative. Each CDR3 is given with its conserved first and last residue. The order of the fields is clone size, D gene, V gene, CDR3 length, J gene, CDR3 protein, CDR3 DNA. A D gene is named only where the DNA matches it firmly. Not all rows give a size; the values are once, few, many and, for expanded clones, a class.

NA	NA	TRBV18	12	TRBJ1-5	CASSPRTGTLHF	TGTGCCAGCTCACCACGAACGGGGACTCTACATTTT
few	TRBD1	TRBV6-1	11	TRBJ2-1	CASSGDRALFF	TGTGCCAGCAGTGGCGACAGGGCTCTGTTCTTC
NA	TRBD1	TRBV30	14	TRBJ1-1	CAWSTGGRNTEAFF	TGTGCCTGGAGTACAGGGGGCCGCAACACTGAAGCTTTCTTT
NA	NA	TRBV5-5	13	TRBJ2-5	CASSSLTSGTQYF	TGTGCCAGCAGCTCCCTTACCTCGGGGACCCAGTACTTC
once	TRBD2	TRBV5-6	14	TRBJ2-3	CASRASGGTDTQYF	TGTGCCAGCAGGGCAAGCGGGGGCACAGATACGCAGTATTTT
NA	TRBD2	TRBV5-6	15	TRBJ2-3	CASSLTSGGADTQYF	TGTGCCAGCAGCTTGACTAGCGGGGGGGCAGATACGCAGTATTTT
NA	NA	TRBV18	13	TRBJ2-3	CASSWTSTDTQYF	TGTGCCAGCTCCTGGACTAGCACAGATACGCAGTATTTT
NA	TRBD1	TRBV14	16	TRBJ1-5	CASSRGTVRAHQPQHF	TGTGCCAGCAGCCGCGGGACAGTTAGGGCCCATCAGCCCCAGCATTTT
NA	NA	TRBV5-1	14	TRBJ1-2	CASSHPGQPGGYTF	TGCGCCAGCAGCCATCCGGGACAACCAGGGGGCTACACCTTC
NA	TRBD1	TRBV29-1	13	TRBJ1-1	CSVQGTAYSEAFF	TGCAGCGTTCAGGGGACAGCCTACTCTGAAGCTTTCTTT
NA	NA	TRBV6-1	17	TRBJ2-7	CASSEGGRSMRGYEQYF	TGTGCCAGCAGTGAGGGAGGACGGTCCATGCGGGGCTACGAGCAGTACTTC
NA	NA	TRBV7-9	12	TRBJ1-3	CASGPREDTIYF	TGTGCCAGCGGACCCCGGGAAGACACCATATATTTT
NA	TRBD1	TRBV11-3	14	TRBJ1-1	CASSLTGVGTEAFF	TGTGCCAGCAGCTTGACAGGGGTGGGCACTGAAGCTTTCTTT
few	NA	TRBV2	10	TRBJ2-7	CATRAYEQYF	TGTGCCACGCGTGCCTACGAGCAGTACTTC
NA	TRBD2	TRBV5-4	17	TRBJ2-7	CASSSLERENSSYEQYF	TGTGCCAGCAGCTCCTTAGAGCGGGAGAACAGCTCCTACGAGCAGTACTTC
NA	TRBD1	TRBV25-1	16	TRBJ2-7	CASSDSGTVSRYEQYF	TGTGCCAGCAGTGACTCCGGGACAGTTAGTCGGTACGAGCAGTACTTC
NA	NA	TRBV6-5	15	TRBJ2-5	CASSFGQEVQETQYF	TGTGCCAGCAGTTTCGGGCAGGAGGTCCAAGAGACCCAGTACTTC
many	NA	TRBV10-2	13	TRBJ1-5	CASTSLSNQPQHF	TGCGCCAGCACCTCGTTGAGCAATCAGCCCCAGCATTTT
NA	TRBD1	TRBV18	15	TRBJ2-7	CASSPGTGSNYEQYF	TGTGCCAGCTCACCGGGGACAGGATCAAATTACGAGCAGTACTTC
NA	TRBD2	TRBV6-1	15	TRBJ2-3	CASSGTSGRADTQYF	TGTGCCAGCAGTGGCACTAGCGGGAGAGCAGATACGCAGTATTTT
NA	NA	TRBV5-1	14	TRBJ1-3	CASSLSQTGNTIYF	TGCGCCAGCAGCTTGAGTCAGACTGGAAACACCATATATTTT
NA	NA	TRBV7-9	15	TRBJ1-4	CASSLDSGTNEKLFF	TGTGCCAGCAGCTTAGACTCAGGAACTAATGAAAAACTGTTTTTT
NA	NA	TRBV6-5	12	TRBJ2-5	CASSYVGETQYF	TGTGCCAGCAGTTATGTCGGAGAGACCCAGTACTTC
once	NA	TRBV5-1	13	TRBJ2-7	CASSLELTYEQYF	TGCGCCAGCAGCTTGGAACTAACCTACGAGCAGTACTTC
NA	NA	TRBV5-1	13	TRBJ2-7	CASSALETYEQYF	TGCGCCAGCAGTGCGCTAGAAACCTACGAGCAGTACTTC
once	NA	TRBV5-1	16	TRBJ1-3	CASSLVGISSGNTIYF	TGCGCCAGCAGCTTGGTTGGTATCAGCTCTGGAAACACCATATATTTT
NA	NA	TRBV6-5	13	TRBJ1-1	CASRLKGWAEAFF	TGTGCCAGCAGGCTAAAGGGGTGGGCTGAAGCTTTCTTT
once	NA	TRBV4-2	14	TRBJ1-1	CASSRETGNTEAFF	TGTGCCAGCAGCCGCGAGACGGGGAACACTGAAGCTTTCTTT
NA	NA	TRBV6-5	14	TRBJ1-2	CASSSREGNYGYTF	TGTGCCAGCAGTTCGAGGGAGGGAAACTATGGCTACACCTTC
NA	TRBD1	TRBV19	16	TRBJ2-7	CASSRTSGQGGYEQYF	TGTGCCAGTAGTAGGACCTCGGGACAGGGCGGCTACGAGCAGTACTTC
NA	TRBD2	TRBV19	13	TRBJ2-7	CASGEAGDYEQYF	TGTGCCAGTGGGGAAGCGGGAGACTACGAGCAGTACTTC
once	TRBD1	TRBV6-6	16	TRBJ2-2	CASSYPGTGVTGELFF	TGTGCCAGCAGTTACCCCGGGACAGGGGTAACCGGGGAGCTGTTTTTT
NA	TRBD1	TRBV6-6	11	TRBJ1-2	CASAQGVGYTF	TGTGCCAGCGCGCAGGGGGTGGGCTACACCTTC
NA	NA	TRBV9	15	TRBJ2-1	CASSVEWQAYNEQFF	TGTGCCAGCAGCGTAGAATGGCAGGCCTACAATGAGCAGTTCTTC
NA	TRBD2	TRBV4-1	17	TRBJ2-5	CASSQGRTSRPQETQYF	TGCGCCAGCAGCCAAGGACGGACTAGCCGCCCCCAAGAGACCCAGTACTTC
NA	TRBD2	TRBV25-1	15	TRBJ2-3	CASSGGGASTDTQYF	TGTGCCAGCAGTGGGGGGGGAGCTAGCACAGATACGCAGTATTTT
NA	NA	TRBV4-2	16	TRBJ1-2	CASSREGGQAYYGYTF	TGTGCCAGCAGCCGAGAAGGAGGGCAGGCCTATTATGGCTACACCTTC
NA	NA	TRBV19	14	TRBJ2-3	CASSEDRGPDTQYF	TGTGCCAGTAGTGAGGACAGAGGTCCAGATACGCAGTATTTT
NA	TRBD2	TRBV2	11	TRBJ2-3	CASSLREPHVF	TGTGCCAGCAGTTTGCGGGAGCCGCACGTTTTT
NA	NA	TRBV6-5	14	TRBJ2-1	CASGRRAGPNEQFF	TGTGCCAGCGGTCGTCGCGCGGGGCCAAATGAGCAGTTCTTC
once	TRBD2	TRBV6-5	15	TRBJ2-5	CASSLGGWGYETQYF	TGTGCCAGCAGTTTGGGGGGGTGGGGTTACGAGACCCAGTACTTC
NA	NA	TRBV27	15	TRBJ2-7	CASSLLPGLSYEQYF	TGTGCCAGCAGTTTGCTACCGGGTCTCTCCTACGAGCAGTACTTC
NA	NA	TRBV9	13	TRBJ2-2	CASCSGNTGELFF	TGTGCCAGCTGTTCAGGGAACACCGGGGAGCTGTTTTTT
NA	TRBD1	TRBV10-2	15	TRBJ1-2	CASSPGTGGGYGYTF	TGCGCCAGCAGCCCGGGGACAGGGGGCGGCTATGGCTACACCTTC
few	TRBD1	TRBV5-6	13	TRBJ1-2	CASSPQGARGYTF	TGTGCCAGCAGCCCTCAGGGGGCGCGTGGCTACACCTTC
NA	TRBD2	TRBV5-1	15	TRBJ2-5	CASSLIPGLDLTQYF	TGCGCCAGCAGCTTGATACCGGGACTAGATCTGACCCAGTACTTC
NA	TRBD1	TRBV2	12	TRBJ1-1	CASSYRTGTTFF	TGTGCCAGCAGTTACCGGACAGGGACGACTTTCTTT
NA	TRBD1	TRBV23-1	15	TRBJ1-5	CASSQVQGTNQPQHF	TGCGCCAGCAGTCAAGTACAGGGGACCAATCAGCCCCAGCATTTT
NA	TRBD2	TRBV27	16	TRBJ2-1	CASQTSGSMSYNEQFF	TGTGCCAGCCAGACTAGCGGGAGTATGTCCTACAATGAGCAGTTCTTC
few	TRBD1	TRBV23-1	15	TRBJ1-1	CASRPGQGGNTEAFF	TGCGCCAGCAGACCGGGACAGGGGGGGAACACTGAAGCTTTCTTT
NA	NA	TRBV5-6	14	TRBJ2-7	CASSWGETSYEQYF	TGTGCCAGCAGCTGGGGCGAGACCTCCTACGAGCAGTACTTC
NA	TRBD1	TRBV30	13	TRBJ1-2	CAWCTGTGEGYTF	TGTGCCTGGTGCACCGGGACAGGGGAGGGCTACACCTTC
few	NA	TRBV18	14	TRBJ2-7	CASSPSARGGEQYF	TGTGCCAGCTCACCATCGGCCCGCGGAGGCGAGCAGTACTTC